The sample holds a few counts of the clone carrying this TCR beta chain. The entry originates in a study of patients and donors after allogeneic stem cell transplantation. MiXCR, applied by TCRdb to the RT-PCR reads, yields one record per CDR3 protein. This table holds about 960,000 distinct CDR3 sequences, roughly 18% found once. The CDR3 loop spans 15 amino acids. The ends were cut back, 3 bases at V and 5 bases at J, with 14 bases in the middle. The clonotype originates from a human donor who was either an allogeneic HSCT recipient or a stem cell or donor lymphocyte infusion donor (not recorded which). It is not recorded whose cells these are; they may come from a transplant donor. Sequenced input: blood, either unsorted or a sorted T cell fraction (not recorded which). The chain employs TRBV12-3 or TRBV12-4 and TRBJ1-5; unclear D gene. This CDR3 reads CASSFRTAGDQPQHF. The CDR3 nucleotides are TGTGCCAGCAGTTTTCGAACTGCTGGGGATCAGCCCCAGCATTTT.